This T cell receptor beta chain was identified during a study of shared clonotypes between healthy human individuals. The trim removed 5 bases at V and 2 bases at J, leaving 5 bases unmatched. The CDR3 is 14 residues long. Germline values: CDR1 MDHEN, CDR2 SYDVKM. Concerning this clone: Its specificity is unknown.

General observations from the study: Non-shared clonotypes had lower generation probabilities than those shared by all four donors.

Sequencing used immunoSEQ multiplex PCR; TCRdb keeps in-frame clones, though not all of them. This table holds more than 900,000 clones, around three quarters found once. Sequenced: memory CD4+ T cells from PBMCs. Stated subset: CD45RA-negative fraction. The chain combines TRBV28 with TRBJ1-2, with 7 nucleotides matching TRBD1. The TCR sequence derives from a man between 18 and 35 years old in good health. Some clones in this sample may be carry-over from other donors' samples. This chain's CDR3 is CASSPQDRNYGYTF. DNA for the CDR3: TGTGCCAGCAGTCCACAGGACAGGAACTATGGCTACACCTTC.